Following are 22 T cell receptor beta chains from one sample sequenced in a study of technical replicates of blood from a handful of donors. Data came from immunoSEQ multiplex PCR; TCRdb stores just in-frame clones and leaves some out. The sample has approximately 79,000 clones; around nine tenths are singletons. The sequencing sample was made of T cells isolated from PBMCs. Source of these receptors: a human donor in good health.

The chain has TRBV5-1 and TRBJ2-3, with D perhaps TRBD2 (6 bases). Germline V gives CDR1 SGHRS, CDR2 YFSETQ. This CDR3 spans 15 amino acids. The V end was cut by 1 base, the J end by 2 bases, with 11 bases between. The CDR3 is CASSLYREDTDTQYF. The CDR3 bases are TGCGCCAGCAGCTTGTATAGGGAGGACACAGATACGCAGTATTTT.

The CDR3 loop is CASGQGNQPQHF. Written as DNA, the CDR3 is TGTGCCAGTGGACAGGGTAATCAGCCCCAGCATTTT. J is TRBJ1-5 and V is TRBV6-1; 8 nucleotides align to TRBD1. The CDR3 sequence is 12 residues long. Germline V CDR1 and CDR2: MNHNS, SASEGT. The ends lost 9 bases at V and 4 bases at J; junction bases unmatched: 2.

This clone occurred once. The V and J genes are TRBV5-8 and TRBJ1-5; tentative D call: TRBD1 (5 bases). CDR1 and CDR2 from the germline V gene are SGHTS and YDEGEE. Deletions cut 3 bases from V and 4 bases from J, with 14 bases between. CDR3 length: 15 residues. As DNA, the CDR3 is TGTGCCAGCAGCTCAGGGAGGTGGGTGAATCAGCCCCAGCATTTT. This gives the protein CASSSGRWVNQPQHF.

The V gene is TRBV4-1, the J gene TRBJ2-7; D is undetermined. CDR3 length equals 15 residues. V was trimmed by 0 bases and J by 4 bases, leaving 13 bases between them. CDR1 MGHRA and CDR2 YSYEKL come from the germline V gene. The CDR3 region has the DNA TGCGCCAGCAGCCAAGAGGCCCAGGCCCCGTACGAGCAGTACTTC. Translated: CASSQEAQAPYEQYF.

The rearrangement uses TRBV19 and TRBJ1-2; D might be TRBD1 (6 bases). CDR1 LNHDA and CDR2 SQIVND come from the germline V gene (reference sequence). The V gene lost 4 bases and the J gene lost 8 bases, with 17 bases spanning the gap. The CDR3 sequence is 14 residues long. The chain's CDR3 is CASSTWTETKGYTF. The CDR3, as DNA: TGTGCCAGTAGTACCTGGACAGAAACAAAAGGCTACACCTTC.

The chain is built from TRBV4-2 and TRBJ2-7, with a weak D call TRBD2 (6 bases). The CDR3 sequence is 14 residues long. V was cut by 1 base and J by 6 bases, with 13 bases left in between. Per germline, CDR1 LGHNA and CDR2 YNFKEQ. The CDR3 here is CASSQASSAVEQYF. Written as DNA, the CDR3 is TGTGCCAGCAGCCAAGCGTCTAGCGCCGTCGAGCAGTACTTC.

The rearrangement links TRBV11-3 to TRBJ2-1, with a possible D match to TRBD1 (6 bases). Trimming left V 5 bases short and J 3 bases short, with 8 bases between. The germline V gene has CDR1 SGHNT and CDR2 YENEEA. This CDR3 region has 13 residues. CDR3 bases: TGTGCCAGCAGCACAGGGTACTACAATGAGCAGTTCTTC. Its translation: CASSTGYYNEQFF.

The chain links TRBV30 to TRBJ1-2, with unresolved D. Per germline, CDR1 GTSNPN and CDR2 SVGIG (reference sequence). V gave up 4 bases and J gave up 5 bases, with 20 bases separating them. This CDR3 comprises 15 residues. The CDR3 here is CAWTLPRTGNYGYTF. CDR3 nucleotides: TGTGCCTGGACCCTGCCAAGGACGGGGAATTATGGCTACACCTTC.

CDR3 coding DNA: TGTGCCACCTTTTCAATAAGAGGACAAACTAATGGCTACACCTTC. It translates to CATFSIRGQTNGYTF. J is TRBJ1-2 and V is TRBV19; possible D gene TRBD1, 5 bases. The CDR3 is 15 amino acids. Germline V lookup: CDR1 LNHDA, CDR2 SQIVND (reference sequence). V lost 10 bases to trimming and J lost 6 bases, with 24 bases between them.

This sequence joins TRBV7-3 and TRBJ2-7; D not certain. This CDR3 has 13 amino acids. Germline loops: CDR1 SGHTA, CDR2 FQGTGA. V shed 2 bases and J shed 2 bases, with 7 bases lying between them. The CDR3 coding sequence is TGTGCCAGCAGCTTATATCCGGCCTACGAGCAGTACTTC. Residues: CASSLYPAYEQYF.

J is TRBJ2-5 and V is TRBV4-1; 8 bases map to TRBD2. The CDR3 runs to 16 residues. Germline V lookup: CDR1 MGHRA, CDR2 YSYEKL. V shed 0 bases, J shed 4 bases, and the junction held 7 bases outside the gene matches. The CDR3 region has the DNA TGCGCCAGCAGCCAAGAGGGGACTAGGGGGATAGAGACCCAGTACTTC. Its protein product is CASSQEGTRGIETQYF.

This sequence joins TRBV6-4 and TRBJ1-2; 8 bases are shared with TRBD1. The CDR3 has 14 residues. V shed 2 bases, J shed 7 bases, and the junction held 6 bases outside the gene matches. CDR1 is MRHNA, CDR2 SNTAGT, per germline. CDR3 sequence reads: CASSDGQGASGYTF. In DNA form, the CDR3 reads TGTGCCAGCAGTGACGGCCAGGGGGCGAGTGGCTACACCTTC.

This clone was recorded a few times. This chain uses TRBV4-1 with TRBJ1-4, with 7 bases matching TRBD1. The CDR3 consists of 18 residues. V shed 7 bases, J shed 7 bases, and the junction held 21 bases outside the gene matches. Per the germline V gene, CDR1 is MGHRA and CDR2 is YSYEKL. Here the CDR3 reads CASKSLTARDSLFEKLFF. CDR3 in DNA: TGCGCCAGCAAATCGCTGACCGCCAGGGACAGCTTATTTGAAAAACTGTTTTTT.

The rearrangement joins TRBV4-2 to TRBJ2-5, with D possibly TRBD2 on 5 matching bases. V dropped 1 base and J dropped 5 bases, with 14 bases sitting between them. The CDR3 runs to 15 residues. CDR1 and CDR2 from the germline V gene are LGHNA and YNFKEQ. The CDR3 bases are TGTGCCAGCAGCCAAGTTTCCGGGCGCGGGGAGACCCAGTACTTC. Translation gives CASSQVSGRGETQYF.

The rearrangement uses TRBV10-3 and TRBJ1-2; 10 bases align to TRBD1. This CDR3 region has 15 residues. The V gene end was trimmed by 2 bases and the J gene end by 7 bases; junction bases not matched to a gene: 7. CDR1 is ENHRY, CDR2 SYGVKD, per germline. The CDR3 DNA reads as TGTGCCATCAGTGAGCCCGGGACAGGGGCAGGTGGCTACACCTTC. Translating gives CAISEPGTGAGGYTF.

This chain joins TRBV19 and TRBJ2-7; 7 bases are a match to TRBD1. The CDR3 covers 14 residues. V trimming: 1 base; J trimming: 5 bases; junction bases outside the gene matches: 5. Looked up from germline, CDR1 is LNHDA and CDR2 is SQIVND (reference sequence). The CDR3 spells CASSIGQGIDEQYF. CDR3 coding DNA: TGTGCCAGTAGTATAGGACAGGGCATCGACGAGCAGTACTTC.

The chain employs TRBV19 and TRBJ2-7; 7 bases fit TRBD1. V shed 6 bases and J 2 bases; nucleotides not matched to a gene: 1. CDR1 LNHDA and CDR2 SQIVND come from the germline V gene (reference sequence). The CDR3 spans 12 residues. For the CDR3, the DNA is TGTGCCAGTAGCGACAGGGCCTACGAGCAGTACTTC. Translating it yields CASSDRAYEQYF.

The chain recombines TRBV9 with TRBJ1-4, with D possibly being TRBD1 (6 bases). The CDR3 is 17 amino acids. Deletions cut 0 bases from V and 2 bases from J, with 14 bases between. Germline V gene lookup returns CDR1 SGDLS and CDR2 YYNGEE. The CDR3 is CASSVGRGSRTNEKLFF. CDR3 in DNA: TGTGCCAGCAGCGTAGGAAGGGGGTCTAGGACTAATGAAAAACTGTTTTTT. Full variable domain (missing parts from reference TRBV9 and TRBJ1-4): DSGVTQTPKHLITATGQRVTLRCSPRSGDLSVYWYQQSLDQGLQFLIQYYNGEERAKGNILERFSAQQFPDLHSELNLSSLELGDSALYFCASSVGRGSRTNEKLFFGSGTQLSVL.

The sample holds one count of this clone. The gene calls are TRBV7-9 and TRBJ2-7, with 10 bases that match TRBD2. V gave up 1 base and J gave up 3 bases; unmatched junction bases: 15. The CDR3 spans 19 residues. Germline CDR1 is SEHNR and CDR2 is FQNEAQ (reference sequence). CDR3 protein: CASSLVFRSGRPIFYEQYF. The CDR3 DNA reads TGTGCCAGCAGCTTAGTATTCCGTAGCGGGAGGCCAATTTTCTACGAGCAGTACTTC.

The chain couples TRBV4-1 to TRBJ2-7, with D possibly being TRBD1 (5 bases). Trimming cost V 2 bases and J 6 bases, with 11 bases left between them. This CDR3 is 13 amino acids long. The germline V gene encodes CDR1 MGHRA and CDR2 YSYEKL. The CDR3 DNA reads TGCGCCAGCAGCCAAATCACAGGCCCCGAGCAGTACTTC. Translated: CASSQITGPEQYF.

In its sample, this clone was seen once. The CDR3 loop is CASAPTGGNTGELFF. CDR3 DNA sequence: TGTGCCAGCGCACCCACAGGGGGTAACACCGGGGAGCTGTTTTTT. The J gene is TRBJ2-2, the V gene TRBV2; 8 nucleotides align to TRBD1. Germline V CDR1 and CDR2: SNHLY, FYNNEI. This CDR3 has 15 amino acids. The junction had 7 bases not matched to a gene; V was cut back by 8 bases and J by 2 bases.

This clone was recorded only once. The CDR3: CASSSQIWTSGKDNEQFF. CDR3 coding DNA: TGTGCCAGCAGTTCCCAAATTTGGACTAGCGGGAAGGACAATGAGCAGTTCTTC. This sequence joins TRBV27 and TRBJ2-1, with 12 bases aligning to TRBD2. Germline V gene lookup returns CDR1 MNHEY and CDR2 SMNVEV (reference sequence). V dropped 4 bases and J dropped 5; count of bases not matched to a gene: 12. The CDR3 runs 18 residues.